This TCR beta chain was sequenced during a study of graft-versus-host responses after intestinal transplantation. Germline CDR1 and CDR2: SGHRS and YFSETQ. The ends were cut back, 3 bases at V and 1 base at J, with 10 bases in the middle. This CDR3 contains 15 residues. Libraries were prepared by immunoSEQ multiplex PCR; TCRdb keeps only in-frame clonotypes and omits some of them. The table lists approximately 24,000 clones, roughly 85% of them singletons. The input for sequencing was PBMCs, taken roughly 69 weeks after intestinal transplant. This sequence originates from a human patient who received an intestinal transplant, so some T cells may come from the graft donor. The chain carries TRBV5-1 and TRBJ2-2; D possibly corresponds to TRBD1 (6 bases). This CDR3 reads CASSSTTGNTGELFF. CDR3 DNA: TGCGCCAGCAGCTCCACGACAGGGAACACCGGGGAGCTGTTTTTT.